This T cell receptor beta chain was recorded in a study of CXCR3-negative and CXCR3-positive naive CD8 T cells. Study in general: There were roughly 140 million TRB reads altogether, and each library had about 1.5 +/- 0.3 million of them.

The CD45RO-CCR7+CD27+CD95- phenotype denoted naive CD8+ T cells. The libraries of TRB cDNA were prepared using 5' RACE with UMI labels. TCRdb reanalyzed the 5' RACE reads, giving one entry per CDR3 protein sequence and no DNA. The table lists some 61,000 distinct CDR3 sequences. The length of the CDR3 is 12 residues. Germline lookup yields CDR1 SQVTM and CDR2 ANQGSEA. The V call is TRBV29-1, the J call TRBJ2-1; TCRdb designates TRBD1, a call that cannot be tested without DNA. Sequenced material: naive CXCR3- CD8+ T cells from blood. Subset noted: CD45RO-CCR7+CD27+CD95- naive CD8+ T cells lacking CXCR3 (TNR3-). The sequence derives from a human donor in good health. Some clones in this sample may be carry-over from other donors' samples. CDR3 sequence reads: CSVRDSYNEQFF.